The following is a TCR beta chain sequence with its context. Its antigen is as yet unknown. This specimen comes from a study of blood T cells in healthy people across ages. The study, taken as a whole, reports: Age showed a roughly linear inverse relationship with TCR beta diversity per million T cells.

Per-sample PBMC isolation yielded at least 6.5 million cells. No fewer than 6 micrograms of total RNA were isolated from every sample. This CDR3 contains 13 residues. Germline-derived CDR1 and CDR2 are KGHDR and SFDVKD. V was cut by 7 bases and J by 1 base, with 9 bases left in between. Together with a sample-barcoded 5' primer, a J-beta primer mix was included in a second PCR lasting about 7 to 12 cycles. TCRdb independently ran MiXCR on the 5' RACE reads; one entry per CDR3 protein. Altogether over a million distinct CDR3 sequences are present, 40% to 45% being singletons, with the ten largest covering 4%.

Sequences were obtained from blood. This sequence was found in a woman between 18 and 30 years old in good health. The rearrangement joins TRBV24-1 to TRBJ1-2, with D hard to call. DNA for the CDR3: TGTGCCACCAGAGCTCGGGGTAACTATGGCTACACCTTC. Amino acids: CATRARGNYGYTF.